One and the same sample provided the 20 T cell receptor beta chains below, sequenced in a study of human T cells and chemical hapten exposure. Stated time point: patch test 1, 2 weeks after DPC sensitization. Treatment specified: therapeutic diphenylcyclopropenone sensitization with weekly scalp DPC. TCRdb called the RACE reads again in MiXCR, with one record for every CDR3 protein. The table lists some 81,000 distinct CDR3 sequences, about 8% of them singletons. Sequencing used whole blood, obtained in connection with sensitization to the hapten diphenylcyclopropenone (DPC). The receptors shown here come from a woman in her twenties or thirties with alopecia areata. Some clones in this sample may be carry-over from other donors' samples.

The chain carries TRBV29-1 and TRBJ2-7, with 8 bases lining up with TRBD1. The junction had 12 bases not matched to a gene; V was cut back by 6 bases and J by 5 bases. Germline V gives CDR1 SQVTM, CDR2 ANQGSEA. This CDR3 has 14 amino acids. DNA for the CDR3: TGCAGCGTCCTACTCTTCAGGGGGCCCGACGAGCAGTACTTC. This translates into CSVLLFRGPDEQYF.

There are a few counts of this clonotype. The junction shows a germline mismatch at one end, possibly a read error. The CDR3 DNA follows: TGTACCATCAGAGGGGACAGGGGGCTAGAGACCCAGTACTTC. It encodes CTIRGDRGLETQYF. V and J are TRBV10-3 and TRBJ2-5; 12 bases are shared with TRBD1. The CDR3 loop spans 14 amino acids. Germline V gives CDR1 ENHRY, CDR2 SYGVKD.

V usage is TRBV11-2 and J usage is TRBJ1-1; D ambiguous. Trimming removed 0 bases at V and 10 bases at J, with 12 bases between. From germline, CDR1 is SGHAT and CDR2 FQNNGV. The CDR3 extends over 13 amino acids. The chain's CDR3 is CASSLDRRKGAFF. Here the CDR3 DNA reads TGTGCCAGCAGCTTAGATCGGCGTAAGGGAGCTTTCTTT.

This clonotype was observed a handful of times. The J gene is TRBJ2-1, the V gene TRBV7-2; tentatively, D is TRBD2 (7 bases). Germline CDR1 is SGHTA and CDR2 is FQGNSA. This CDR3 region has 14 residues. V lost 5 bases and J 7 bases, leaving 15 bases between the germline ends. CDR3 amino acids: CASSTRGRGNEQFF. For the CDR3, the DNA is TGTGCCAGCAGCACAAGGGGGAGGGGTAATGAGCAGTTCTTC. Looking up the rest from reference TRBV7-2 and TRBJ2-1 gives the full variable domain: GAGVSQSPSNKVTEKGKDVELRCDPISGHTALYWYRQSLGQGLEFLIYFQGNSAPDKSGLPSDRFSAERTGGSVSTLTIQRTQQEDSAVYLCASSTRGRGNEQFFGPGTRLTVL.

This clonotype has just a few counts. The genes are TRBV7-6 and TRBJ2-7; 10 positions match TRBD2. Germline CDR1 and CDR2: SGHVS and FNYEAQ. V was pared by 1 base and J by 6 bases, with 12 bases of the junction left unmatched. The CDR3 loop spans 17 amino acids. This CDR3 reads CASSLVSGGAVLSEQYF. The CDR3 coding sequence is TGTGCCAGCAGCTTAGTAAGCGGGGGGGCCGTGCTCTCCGAGCAGTACTTC. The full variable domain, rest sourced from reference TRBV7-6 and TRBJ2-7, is GAGVSQSPRYKVTKRGQDVALRCDPISGHVSLYWYRQALGQGPEFLTYFNYEAQQDKSGLPNDRFSAERPEGSISTLTIQRTEQRDSAMYRCASSLVSGGAVLSEQYFGPGTRLTVT.

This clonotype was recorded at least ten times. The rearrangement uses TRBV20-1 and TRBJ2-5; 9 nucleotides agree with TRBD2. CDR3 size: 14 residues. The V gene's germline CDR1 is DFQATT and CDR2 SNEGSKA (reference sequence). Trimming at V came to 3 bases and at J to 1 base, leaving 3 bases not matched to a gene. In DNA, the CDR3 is TGCAGTGCTAGTGAGGGACTAGCCCAAGAGACCCAGTACTTC. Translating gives CSASEGLAQETQYF.

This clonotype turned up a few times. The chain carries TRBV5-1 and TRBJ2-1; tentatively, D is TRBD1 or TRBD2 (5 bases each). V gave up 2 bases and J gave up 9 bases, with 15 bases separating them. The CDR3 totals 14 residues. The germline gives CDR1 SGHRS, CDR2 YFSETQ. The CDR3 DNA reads TGCGCCAGCAGCTTCGGTAGCGTCGGGGCTGAGCAGTTCTTC. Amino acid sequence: CASSFGSVGAEQFF.

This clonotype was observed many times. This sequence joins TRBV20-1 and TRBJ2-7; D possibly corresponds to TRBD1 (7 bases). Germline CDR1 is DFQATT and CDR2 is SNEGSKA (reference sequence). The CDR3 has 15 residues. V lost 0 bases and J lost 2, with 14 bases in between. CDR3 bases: TGCAGTGCTAGAGATGAGACTAGGGGGCCCTACGAGCAGTACTTC. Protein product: CSARDETRGPYEQYF.

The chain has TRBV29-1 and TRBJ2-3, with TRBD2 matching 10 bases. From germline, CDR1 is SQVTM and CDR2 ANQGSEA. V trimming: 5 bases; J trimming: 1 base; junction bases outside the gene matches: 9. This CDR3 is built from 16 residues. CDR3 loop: CSVPGTSARRTDTQYF. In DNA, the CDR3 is TGCAGCGTTCCCGGGACTAGCGCCCGGCGCACAGATACGCAGTATTTT.

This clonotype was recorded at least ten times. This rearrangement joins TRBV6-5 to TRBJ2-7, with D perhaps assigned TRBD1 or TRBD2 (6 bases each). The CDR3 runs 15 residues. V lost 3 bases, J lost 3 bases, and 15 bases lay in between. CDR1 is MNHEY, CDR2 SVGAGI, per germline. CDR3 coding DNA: TGTGCCAGCAGTTATCGCCCGGGGGCTAACTACGAGCAGTACTTC. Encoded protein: CASSYRPGANYEQYF.

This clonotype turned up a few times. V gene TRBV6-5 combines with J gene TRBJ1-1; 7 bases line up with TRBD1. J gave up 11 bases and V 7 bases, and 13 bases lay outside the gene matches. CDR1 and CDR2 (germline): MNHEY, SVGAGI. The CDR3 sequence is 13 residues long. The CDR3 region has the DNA TGTGCCAGCACCGACCGACAGGGCAATGCCGCTTTCTTT. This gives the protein CASTDRQGNAAFF.

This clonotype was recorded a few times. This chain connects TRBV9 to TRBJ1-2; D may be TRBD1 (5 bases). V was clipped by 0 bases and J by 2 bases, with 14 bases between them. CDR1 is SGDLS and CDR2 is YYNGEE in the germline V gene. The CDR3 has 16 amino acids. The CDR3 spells CASSVANDGGNYGYTF. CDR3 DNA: TGTGCCAGCAGCGTAGCTAATGACGGGGGAAACTATGGCTACACCTTC.

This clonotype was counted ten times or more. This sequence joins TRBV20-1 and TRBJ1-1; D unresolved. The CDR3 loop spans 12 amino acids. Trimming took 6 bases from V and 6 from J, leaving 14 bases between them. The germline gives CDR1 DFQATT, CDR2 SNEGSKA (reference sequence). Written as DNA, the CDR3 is TGCAGTGCCAAAGGAGGGAGCCCTGAAGCTTTCTTT. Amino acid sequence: CSAKGGSPEAFF.

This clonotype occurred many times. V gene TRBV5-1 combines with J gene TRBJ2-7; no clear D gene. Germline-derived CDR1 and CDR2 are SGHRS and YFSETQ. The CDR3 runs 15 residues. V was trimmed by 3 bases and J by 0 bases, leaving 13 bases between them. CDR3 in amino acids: CASSSDPLSSYEQYF. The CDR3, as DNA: TGCGCCAGCAGCTCAGACCCCCTGAGCTCCTACGAGCAGTACTTC. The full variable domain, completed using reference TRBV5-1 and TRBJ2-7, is KAGVTQTPRYLIKTRGQQVTLSCSPISGHRSVSWYQQTPGQGLQFLFEYFSETQRNKGNFPGRFSGRQFSNSRSEMNVSTLELGDSALYLCASSSDPLSSYEQYFGPGTRLTVT.

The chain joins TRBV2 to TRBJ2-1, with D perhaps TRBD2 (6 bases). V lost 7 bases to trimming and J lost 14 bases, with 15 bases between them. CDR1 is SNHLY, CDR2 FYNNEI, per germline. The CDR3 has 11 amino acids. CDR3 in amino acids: CASTGGLLEFF. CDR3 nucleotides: TGTGCCAGCACCGGGGGACTCCTCGAGTTCTTC.

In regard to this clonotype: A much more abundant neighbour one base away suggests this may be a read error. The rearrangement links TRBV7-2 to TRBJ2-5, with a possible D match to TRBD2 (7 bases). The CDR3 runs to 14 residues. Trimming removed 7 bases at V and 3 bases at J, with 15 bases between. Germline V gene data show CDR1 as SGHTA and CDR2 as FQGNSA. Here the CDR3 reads CASTPKGGKETQYF. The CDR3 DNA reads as TGTGCCAGCACTCCTAAGGGGGGGAAAGAGACCCAGTACTTC. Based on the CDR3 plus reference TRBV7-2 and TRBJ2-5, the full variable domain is GAGVSQSPSNKVTEKGKDVELRCDPISGHTALYWYRQSLGQGLEFLIYFQGNSAPDKSGLPSDRFSAERTGGSVSTLTIQRTQQEDSAVYLCASTPKGGKETQYFGPGTRLLVL.

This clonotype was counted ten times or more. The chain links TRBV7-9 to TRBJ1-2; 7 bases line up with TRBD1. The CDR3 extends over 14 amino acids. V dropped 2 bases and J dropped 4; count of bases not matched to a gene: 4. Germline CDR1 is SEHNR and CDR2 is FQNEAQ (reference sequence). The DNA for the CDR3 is TGTGCCAGCAGCTTATGGCAGGGGGGCTATGGCTACACCTTC. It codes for CASSLWQGGYGYTF.

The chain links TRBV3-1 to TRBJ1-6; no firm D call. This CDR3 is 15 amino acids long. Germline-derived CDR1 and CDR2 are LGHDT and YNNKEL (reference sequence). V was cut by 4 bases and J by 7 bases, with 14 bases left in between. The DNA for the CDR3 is TGTGCCAGCAGCCGAAGCTTTTCGGGGAATTCACCCCTCCACTTT. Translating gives CASSRSFSGNSPLHF. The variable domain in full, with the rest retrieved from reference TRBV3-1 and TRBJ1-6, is DTAVSQTPKYLVTQMGNDKSIKCEQNLGHDTMYWYKQDSKKFLKIMFSYNNKELIINETVPNRFSPKSPDKAHLNLHINSLELGDSAVYFCASSRSFSGNSPLHFGNGTRLTVT.

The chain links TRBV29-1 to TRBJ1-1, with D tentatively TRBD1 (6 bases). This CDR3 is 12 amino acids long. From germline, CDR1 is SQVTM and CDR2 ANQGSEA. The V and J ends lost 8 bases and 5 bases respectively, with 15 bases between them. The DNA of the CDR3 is TGCAGCCCTCAGACAGGTATTACTGAAGCTTTCTTT. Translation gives CSPQTGITEAFF.

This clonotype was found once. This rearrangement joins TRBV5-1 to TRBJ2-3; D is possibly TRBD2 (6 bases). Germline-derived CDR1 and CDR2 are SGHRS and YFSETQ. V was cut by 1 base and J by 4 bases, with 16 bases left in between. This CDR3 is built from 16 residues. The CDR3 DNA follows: TGCGCCAGCAGCTTGACGGTCTGGGGGGTAGCAGATACGCAGTATTTT. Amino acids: CASSLTVWGVADTQYF.